The T cell receptor (beta chain) under discussion was sequenced for a study of T cell responses to AZD1222 COVID-19 vaccine. The V end was cut by 5 bases, the J end by 2 bases, with 10 bases between. Germline V gene data show CDR1 as KGHSH and CDR2 as LQKENI. The CDR3 consists of 13 residues. Regarding this clone: Its antigen is not known.

The protocol was immunoSEQ multiplex PCR, while the TCRdb copy is restricted to in-frame clones and leaves out a portion. The sample shows approximately 210,000 clones, 91% of them seen only once. Study-wide results and limits: Just a handful of AZD1222 recipients tested seropositive at baseline. No day 14 peak samples; only post-peak repertoires were characterized. Clonal diversity was possibly underestimated, and white British individuals and females predominated among donors. Regions 160-218 and 743-854 held dominance among vaccine-associated CD4 TCRs, which spanned spike.

The genes are TRBV18 and TRBJ2-7; D not resolved. The input for sequencing was peripheral blood, taken 28 days after the second AZD1222 dose. The TCR was taken from an adult who received the AZD1222 COVID-19 vaccine. CDR3 bases: TGTGCCAGCTCAGACCAGCAGACCTACGAGCAGTACTTC. As protein: CASSDQQTYEQYF.